This T cell receptor (beta chain) is drawn from a study of T cell repertoires in cytomegalovirus infection. The overall study: Shared public TCR beta signatures pointed to both CMV infection and a matching HLA type. Study-wide results and limits: Using cumulative public TCR beta family frequency, the authors identified those who carried CMV together with the relevant HLA. HLA-C-restricted CMV-specific TCR beta clonotypes were dominant in the ex vivo response.

Germline CDR1 and CDR2: SGHAT and FQDESV (reference sequence). The CDR3 is 16 amino acids. J was trimmed by 6 bases and V by 1 base; bases with no gene match: 8. TCRdb analysed the reads with MiXCR anew, one entry per CDR3 protein. The sample shows about 460,000 distinct CDR3 sequences, roughly 12% of them seen only once. In its sample, this clonotype was seen many times. What it binds is unknown. The chain is built from TRBV11-1 and TRBJ2-1; 8 bases are shared with TRBD1. The receptor was derived from a human donor in good health (CMV status not recorded). Some clones in this sample may be carry-over from other donors' samples. The sequenced material came from PBMCs. Here the CDR3 DNA reads TGTGCCAGCAGCTTAGTTCCGGACAGGGCAGGCAATGAGCAGTTCTTC. Translated, it gives CASSLVPDRAGNEQFF.